This T cell receptor beta chain was obtained from a study of T cells in Graves' hyperthyroidism and ophthalmopathy. Whole-study results and caveats: The majority of expanded thyroid clonotypes above 0.001 also appeared in blood. Prediction of ophthalmopathy progression came a median roughly 6.7 months pre-onset.

Any patient presenting with uncontrolled infection, other autoimmune disease, pregnancy or lactation was left out. The diagnostic basis comprised clinical symptoms, serum thyroxine and TRAb, thyroid ultrasound and orbital computed tomography. TCR beta CDR3 sequences were amplified from RNA transcripts. Using the HTBI primer set, a first-round RT-PCR was run on the TCR CDR3. TCRdb itself ran the multiplex PCR reads through MiXCR, one entry per CDR3 protein. The sample carries roughly 500,000 distinct CDR3 sequences, roughly 45% recorded once. On this clonotype itself: Antigen: not known. One end of the junction does not line up with germline, which may come from a read error.

The CDR3 extends over 12 amino acids. Germline CDR1 and CDR2: SGHTA and FQGTGA. The clonotype comes from an adult woman with Graves' disease, either hyperthyroidism or ophthalmopathy (not recorded which). The chain has TRBV7-3 and TRBJ1-2; D gene uncertain. Sequenced material: peripheral blood or thyroid tissue (not recorded which). In DNA, the CDR3 is TGTGCCAGCAGCCCCGGACCCTCTGGAAACACCTTT. It encodes CASSPGPSGNTF.